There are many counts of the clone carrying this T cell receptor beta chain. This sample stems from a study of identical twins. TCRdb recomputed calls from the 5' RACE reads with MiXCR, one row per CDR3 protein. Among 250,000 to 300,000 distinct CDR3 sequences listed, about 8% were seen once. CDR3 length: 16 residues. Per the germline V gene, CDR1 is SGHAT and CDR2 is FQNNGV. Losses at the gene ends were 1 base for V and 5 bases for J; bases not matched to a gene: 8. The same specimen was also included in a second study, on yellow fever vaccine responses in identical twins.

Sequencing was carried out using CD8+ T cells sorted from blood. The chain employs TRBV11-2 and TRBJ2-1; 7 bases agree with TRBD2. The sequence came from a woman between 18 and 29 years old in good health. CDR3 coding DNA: TGTGCCAGCAGCTTAGGGGCCGGGACTAACGACAATGAGCAGTTCTTC. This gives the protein CASSLGAGTNDNEQFF.